The clone carrying this T cell receptor beta chain was found a few times. Its antigen is not identified. Both 60 Vbeta primers and 13 Jbeta primers went into the PCR. Clones were sequenced by immunoSEQ multiplex PCR, and TCRdb holds only the in-frame ones, with some missing. The sample yields 95,000 to 130,000 clones, 50% to 70% seen once. The data are from a study of cytomegalovirus exposure and HLA in healthy donors. The study's findings and limits: Follow-up analysis found HLA locus-dependent TCR association rates, highest for DRB1 and lowest for HLA-C. The productive fraction for most TCR beta V segments was about 87% or about 30% in an earlier analysis.

With 4 bases removed from V and 1 base from J, the gap between germline ends came to 16 bases. This CDR3 is 15 amino acids long. Germline values: CDR1 SQVTM, CDR2 ANQGSEA. The sample taken for sequencing was PBMCs. This TCR derives from a woman between 40 and 55 years old in good health and CMV-seropositive. The chain uses TRBV29-1 and TRBJ2-5, with D tentatively TRBD2 (5 bases). CDR3 nucleotide sequence: TGCAGCGTTGTCGGACTTGCCCCCACCCAAGAGACCCAGTACTTC. The encoded protein is CSVVGLAPTQETQYF.